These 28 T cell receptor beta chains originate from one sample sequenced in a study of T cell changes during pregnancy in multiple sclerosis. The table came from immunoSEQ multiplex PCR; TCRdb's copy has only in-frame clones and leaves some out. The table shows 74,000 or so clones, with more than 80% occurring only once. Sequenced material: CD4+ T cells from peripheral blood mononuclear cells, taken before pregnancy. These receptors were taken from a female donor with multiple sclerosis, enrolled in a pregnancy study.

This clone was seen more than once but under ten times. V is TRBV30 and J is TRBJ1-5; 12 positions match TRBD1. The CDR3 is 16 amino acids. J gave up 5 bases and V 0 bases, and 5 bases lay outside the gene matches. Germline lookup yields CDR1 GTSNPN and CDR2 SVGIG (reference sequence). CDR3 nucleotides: TGTGCCTGGAGTGTACTAGGGGACAGGGGGCATCAGCCCCAGCATTTT. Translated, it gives CAWSVLGDRGHQPQHF.

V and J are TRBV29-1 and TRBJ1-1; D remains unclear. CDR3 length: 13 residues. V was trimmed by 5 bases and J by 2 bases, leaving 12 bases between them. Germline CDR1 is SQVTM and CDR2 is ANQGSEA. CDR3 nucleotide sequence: TGCAGCGTTAGAAGGGAGATCAACACTGAAGCTTTCTTT. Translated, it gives CSVRREINTEAFF.

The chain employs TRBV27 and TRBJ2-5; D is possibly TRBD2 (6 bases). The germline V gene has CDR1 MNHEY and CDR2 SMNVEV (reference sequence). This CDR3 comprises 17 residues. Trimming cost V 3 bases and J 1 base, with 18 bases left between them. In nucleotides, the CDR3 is TGTGCCAGCAGTTTCAGTGGCCGGGCCGGGGGCCAAGAGACCCAGTACTTC. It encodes CASSFSGRAGGQETQYF.

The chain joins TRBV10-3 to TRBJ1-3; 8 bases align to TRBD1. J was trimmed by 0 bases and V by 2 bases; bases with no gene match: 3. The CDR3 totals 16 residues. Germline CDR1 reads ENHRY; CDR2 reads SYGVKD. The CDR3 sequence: CAISERGTGSGNTIYF. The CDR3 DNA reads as TGTGCCATCAGTGAGCGGGGGACAGGCTCTGGAAACACCATATATTTT.

In DNA, the CDR3 is TGTGCCATCAGTGAGGCGGGACAGGGCGCCGTAGATACCGGGGAGCTGTTTTTT. Protein product: CAISEAGQGAVDTGELFF. The chain links TRBV10-3 to TRBJ2-2, with 9 nucleotides matching TRBD1. Trimming removed 2 bases from V and 5 bases from J; junction bases left unmatched: 12. Looked up from germline, CDR1 is ENHRY and CDR2 is SYGVKD. This CDR3 is 18 amino acids long.

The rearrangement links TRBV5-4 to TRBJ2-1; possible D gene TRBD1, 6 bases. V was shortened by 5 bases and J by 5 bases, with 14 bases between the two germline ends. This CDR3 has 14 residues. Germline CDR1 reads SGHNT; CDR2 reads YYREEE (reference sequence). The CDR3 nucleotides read TGTGCCAGCAGGTGGCAGGGGAACCACAATGAGCAGTTCTTC. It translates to CASRWQGNHNEQFF. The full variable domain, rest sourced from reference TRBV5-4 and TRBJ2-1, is ETGVTQSPTHLIKTRGQQVTLRCSSQSGHNTVSWYQQALGQGPQFIFQYYREEENGRGNFPPRFSGLQFPNYSSELNVNALELDDSALYLCASRWQGNHNEQFFGPGTRLTVL.

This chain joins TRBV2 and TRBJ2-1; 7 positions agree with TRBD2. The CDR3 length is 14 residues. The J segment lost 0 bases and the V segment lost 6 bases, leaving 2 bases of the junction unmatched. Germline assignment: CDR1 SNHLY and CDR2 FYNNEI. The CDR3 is CASRAGYSYNEQFF. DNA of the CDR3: TGTGCCAGCAGAGCGGGGTACTCCTACAATGAGCAGTTCTTC. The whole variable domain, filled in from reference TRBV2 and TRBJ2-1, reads EPEVTQTPSHQVTQMGQEVILRCVPISNHLYFYWYRQILGQKVEFLVSFYNNEISEKSEIFDDQFSVERPDGSNFTLKIRSTKLEDSAMYFCASRAGYSYNEQFFGPGTRLTVL.

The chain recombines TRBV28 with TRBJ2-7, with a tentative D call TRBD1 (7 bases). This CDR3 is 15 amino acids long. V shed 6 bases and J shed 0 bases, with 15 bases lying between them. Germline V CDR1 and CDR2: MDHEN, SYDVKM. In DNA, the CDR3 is TGTGCCAGCAGGCGGCGGGGACAGTTCTCCTACGAGCAGTACTTC. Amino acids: CASRRRGQFSYEQYF. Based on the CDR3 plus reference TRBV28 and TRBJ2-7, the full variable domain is DVKVTQSSRYLVKRTGEKVFLECVQDMDHENMFWYRQDPGLGLRLIYFSYDVKMKEKGDIPEGYSVSREKKERFSLILESASTNQTSMYLCASRRRGQFSYEQYFGPGTRLTVT.

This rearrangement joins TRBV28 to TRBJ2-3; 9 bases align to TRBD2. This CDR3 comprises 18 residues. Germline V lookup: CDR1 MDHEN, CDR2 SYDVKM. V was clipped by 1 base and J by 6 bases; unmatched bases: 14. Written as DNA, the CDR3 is TGTGCCAGCAGTTTATTGGGGCGGTTGGCTAGCGGGACGGATACGCAGTATTTT. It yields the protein CASSLLGRLASGTDTQYF.

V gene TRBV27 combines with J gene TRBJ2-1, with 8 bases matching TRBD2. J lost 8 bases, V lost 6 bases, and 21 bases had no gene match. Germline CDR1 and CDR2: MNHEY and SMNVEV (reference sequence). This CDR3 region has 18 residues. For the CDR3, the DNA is TGTGCCAGCAGGTCCCGACCCCCGCTAGCGGGCCCCACCCATGAGCAGTTCTTC. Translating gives CASRSRPPLAGPTHEQFF.

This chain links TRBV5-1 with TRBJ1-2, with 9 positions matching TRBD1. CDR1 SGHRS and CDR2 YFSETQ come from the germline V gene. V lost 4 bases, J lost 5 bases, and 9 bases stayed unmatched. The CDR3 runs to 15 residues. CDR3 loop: CASSDKTGGIYGYTF. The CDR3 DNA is TGCGCCAGCAGCGACAAGACAGGGGGTATTTATGGCTACACCTTC.

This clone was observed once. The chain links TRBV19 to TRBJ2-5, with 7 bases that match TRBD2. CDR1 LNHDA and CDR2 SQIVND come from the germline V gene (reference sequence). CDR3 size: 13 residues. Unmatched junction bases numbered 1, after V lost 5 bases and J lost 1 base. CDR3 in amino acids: CASSGRVQETQYF. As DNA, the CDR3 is TGTGCCAGTAGTGGGAGGGTCCAAGAGACCCAGTACTTC. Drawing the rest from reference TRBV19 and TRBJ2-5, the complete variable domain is DGGITQSPKYLFRKEGQNVTLSCEQNLNHDAMYWYRQDPGQGLRLIYYSQIVNDFQKGDIAEGYSVSREKKESFPLTVTSAQKNPTAFYLCASSGRVQETQYFGPGTRLLVL.

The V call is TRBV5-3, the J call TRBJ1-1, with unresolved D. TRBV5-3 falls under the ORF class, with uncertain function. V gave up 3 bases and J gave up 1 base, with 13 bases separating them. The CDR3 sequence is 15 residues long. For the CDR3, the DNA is TGTGCCAGAAGCTCCCGGGGAGGAGGGAACACTGAAGCTTTCTTT. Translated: CARSSRGGGNTEAFF.

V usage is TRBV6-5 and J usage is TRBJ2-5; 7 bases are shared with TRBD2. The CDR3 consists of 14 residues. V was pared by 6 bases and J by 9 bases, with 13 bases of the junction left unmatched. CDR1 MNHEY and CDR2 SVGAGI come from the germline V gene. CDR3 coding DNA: TGTGCCAGCAGGGTAGGACTAGGAATGGGAGCCCAGTACTTC. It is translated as CASRVGLGMGAQYF.

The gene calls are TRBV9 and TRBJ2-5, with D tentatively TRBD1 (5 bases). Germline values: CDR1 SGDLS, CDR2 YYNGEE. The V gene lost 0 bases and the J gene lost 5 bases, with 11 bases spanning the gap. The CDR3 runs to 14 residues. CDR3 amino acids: CASSVGAGKETQYF. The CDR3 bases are TGTGCCAGCAGCGTAGGGGCAGGGAAGGAGACCCAGTACTTC.

CDR3 bases: TGTGCCAGCAGCTTTCGTATGGGGGGGGGCCTGGAGACCCAGTACTTC. It codes for CASSFRMGGGLETQYF. V and J are TRBV5-4 and TRBJ2-5, with a weak D call TRBD2 (7 bases). The CDR3 loop spans 16 amino acids. V dropped 2 bases and J dropped 5 bases, with 19 bases sitting between them. In germline, CDR1 is SGHNT, CDR2 YYREEE (reference sequence).

CDR3 loop: CASSFTTSGRGEQYF. The CDR3 region has the DNA TGTGCCAGCAGCTTTACAACTAGCGGGAGGGGCGAGCAGTACTTC. The J gene is TRBJ2-7, the V gene TRBV7-2, with 13 bases aligning to TRBD2. Germline CDR1 and CDR2: SGHTA and FQGNSA. The CDR3 consists of 15 residues. The J segment lost 6 bases and the V segment lost 3 bases, leaving 5 bases of the junction unmatched. The full variable domain, completed using reference TRBV7-2 and TRBJ2-7, is GAGVSQSPSNKVTEKGKDVELRCDPISGHTALYWYRQSLGQGLEFLIYFQGNSAPDKSGLPSDRFSAERTGGSVSTLTIQRTQQEDSAVYLCASSFTTSGRGEQYFGPGTRLTVT.

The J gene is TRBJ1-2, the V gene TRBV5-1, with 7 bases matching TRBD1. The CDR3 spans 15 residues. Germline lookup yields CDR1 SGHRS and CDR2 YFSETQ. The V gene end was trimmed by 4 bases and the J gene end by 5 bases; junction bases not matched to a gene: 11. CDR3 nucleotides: TGCGCCAGCAGCCCCTCGACAGGGTCCGGGTATGGCTACACCTTC. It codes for CASSPSTGSGYGYTF.

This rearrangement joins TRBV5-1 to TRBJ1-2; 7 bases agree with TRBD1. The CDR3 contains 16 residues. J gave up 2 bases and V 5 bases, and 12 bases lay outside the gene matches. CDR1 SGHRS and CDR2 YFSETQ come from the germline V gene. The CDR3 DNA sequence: TGCGCCAGCAGTACGGCGGGACAGTCCCAAAACTATGGCTACACCTTC. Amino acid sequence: CASSTAGQSQNYGYTF.

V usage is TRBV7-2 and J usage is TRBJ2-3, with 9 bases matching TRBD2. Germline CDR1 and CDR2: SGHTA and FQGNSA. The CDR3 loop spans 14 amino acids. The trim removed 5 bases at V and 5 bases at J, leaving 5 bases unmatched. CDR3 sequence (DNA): TGTGCCAGCAGCCCGGGACTAGCCCTAGATACGCAGTATTTT. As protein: CASSPGLALDTQYF. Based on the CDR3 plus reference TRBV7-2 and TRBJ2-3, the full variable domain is GAGVSQSPSNKVTEKGKDVELRCDPISGHTALYWYRQSLGQGLEFLIYFQGNSAPDKSGLPSDRFSAERTGGSVSTLTIQRTQQEDSAVYLCASSPGLALDTQYFGPGTRLTVL.

CDR3 bases: TGTGCCAGCAGCGTAGGTGGGGCGGGGCTCACAGATACGCAGTATTTT. Residues: CASSVGGAGLTDTQYF. This sequence joins TRBV9 and TRBJ2-3, with D possibly matching TRBD2 (6 bases). Trimming took 0 bases from V and 2 from J, leaving 13 bases between them. CDR1 and CDR2 from the germline V gene are SGDLS and YYNGEE. This CDR3 region has 16 residues.

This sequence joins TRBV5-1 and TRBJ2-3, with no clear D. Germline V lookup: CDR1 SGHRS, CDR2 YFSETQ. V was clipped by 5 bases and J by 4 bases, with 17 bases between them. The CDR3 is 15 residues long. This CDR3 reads CASRQTLQEADTQYF. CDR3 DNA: TGCGCCAGCAGGCAGACTCTGCAAGAGGCAGATACGCAGTATTTT.

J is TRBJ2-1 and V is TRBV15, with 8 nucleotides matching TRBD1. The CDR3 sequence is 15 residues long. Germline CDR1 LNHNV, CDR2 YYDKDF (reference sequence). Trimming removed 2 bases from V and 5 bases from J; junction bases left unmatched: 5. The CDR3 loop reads CATSRQGATDNEQFF. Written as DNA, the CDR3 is TGTGCCACCAGCAGACAGGGGGCAACGGACAATGAGCAGTTCTTC.

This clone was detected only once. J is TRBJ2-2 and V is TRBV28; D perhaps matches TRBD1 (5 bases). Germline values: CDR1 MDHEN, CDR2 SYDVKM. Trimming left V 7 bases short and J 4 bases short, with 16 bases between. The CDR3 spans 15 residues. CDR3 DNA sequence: TGTGCCAGCACCCAAAGGGGTGTGGCCACCGGGGAGCTGTTTTTT. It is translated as CASTQRGVATGELFF. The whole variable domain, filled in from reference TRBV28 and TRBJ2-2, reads DVKVTQSSRYLVKRTGEKVFLECVQDMDHENMFWYRQDPGLGLRLIYFSYDVKMKEKGDIPEGYSVSREKKERFSLILESASTNQTSMYLCASTQRGVATGELFFGEGSRLTVL.

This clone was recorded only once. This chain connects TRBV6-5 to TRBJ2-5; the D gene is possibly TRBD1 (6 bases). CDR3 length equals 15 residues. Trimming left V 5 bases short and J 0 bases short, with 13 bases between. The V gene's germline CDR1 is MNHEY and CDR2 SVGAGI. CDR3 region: CASSARQVYQETQYF. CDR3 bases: TGTGCCAGCAGTGCGAGACAGGTCTACCAAGAGACCCAGTACTTC.

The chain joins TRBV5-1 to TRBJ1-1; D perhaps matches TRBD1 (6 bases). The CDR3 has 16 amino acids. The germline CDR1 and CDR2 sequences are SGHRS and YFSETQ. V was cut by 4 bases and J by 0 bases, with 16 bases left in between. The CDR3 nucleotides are TGCGCCAGCAGCCAAGGGGCAGGGGTGCTGAACACTGAAGCTTTCTTT. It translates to CASSQGAGVLNTEAFF.

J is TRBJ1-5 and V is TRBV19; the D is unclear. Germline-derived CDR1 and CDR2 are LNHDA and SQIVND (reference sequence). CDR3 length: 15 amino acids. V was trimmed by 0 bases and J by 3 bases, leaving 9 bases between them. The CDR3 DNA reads TGTGCCAGTAGTATAGATGAGGGTCTCAATCAGCCCCAGCATTTT. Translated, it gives CASSIDEGLNQPQHF.

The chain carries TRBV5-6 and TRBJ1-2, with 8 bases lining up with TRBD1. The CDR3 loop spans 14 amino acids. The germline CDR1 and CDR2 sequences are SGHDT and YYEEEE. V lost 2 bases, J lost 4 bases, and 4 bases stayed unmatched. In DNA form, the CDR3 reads TGTGCCAGCAGCTTAGGACAGGGACCCTATGGCTACACCTTC. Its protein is CASSLGQGPYGYTF.